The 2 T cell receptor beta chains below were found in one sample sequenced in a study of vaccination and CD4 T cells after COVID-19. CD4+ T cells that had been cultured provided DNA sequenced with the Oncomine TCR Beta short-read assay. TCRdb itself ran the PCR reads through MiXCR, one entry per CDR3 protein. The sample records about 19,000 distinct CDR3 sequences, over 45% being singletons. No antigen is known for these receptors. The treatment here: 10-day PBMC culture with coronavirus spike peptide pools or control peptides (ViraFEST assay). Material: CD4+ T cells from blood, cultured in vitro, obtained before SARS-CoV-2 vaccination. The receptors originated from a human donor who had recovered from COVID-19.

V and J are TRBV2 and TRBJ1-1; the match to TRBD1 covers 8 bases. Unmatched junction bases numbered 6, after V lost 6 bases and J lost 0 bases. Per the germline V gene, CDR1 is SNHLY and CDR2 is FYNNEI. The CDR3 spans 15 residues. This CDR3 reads CASSRDRLMNTEAFF. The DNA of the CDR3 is TGTGCCAGCAGCCGGGACAGGCTCATGAACACTGAAGCTTTCTTT.

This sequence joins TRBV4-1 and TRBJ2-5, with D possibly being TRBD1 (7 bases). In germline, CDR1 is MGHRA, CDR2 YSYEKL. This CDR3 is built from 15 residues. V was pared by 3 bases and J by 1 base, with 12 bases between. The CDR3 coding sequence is TGCGCCAGCAGCCAGAGCAGGGGGGTCCAAGAGACCCAGTACTTC. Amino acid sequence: CASSQSRGVQETQYF.